Following are 22 T cell receptor beta chains from one sample sequenced in a study of cytomegalovirus exposure and HLA in healthy donors. 60 Vbeta and 13 Jbeta primers were used in PCR. Here immunoSEQ multiplex PCR was the method, and the copy in TCRdb shows in-frame clones only, minus some. The sample contains about 130,000 clones, around 83% of which appear only once. The specimen was PBMCs. All receptors come from a man over 45 in good health and CMV-seronegative.

The chain is built from TRBV2 and TRBJ1-1; D might be TRBD1 (5 bases). Trimming removed 2 bases from V and 1 base from J, with 8 bases in between. This CDR3 is built from 14 residues. Germline V gene data show CDR1 as SNHLY and CDR2 as FYNNEI. The CDR3 DNA is TGTGCCAGCAGTGAATGGGGGGAGAACACTGAAGCTTTCTTT. It specifies CASSEWGENTEAFF.

The chain recombines TRBV13 with TRBJ2-7; 9 positions match TRBD1. CDR3 length: 15 amino acids. The V segment lost 5 bases and the J segment 4 bases; nucleotides outside the gene matches: 9. In germline, CDR1 is PRHDT, CDR2 FYEKMQ (reference sequence). The CDR3 nucleotides are TGTGCCAGCAGCCTATACGGACAGGGGAGGTACGAGCAGTACTTC. Translated, it gives CASSLYGQGRYEQYF.

The rearrangement links TRBV7-3 to TRBJ2-2, with 8 bases that match TRBD2. This CDR3 contains 15 residues. Germline V lookup: CDR1 SGHTA, CDR2 FQGTGA. V was pared by 5 bases and J by 7 bases, with 9 bases of the junction left unmatched. This chain's CDR3 is CASSPTGGPSGELFF. The CDR3 DNA follows: TGTGCCAGCAGCCCCACGGGGGGGCCGAGCGGGGAGCTGTTTTTT.

V usage is TRBV2 and J usage is TRBJ2-1; TRBD2 might be the D (6 bases). The germline gives CDR1 SNHLY, CDR2 FYNNEI. The CDR3 totals 14 residues. Trimming took 8 bases from V and 7 from J, leaving 18 bases between them. The CDR3 DNA reads TGTGCCAGCGGGGCCCGGACTACTAGTAATGAGCAGTTCTTC. It codes for CASGARTTSNEQFF. The full variable domain, rest sourced from reference TRBV2 and TRBJ2-1, is EPEVTQTPSHQVTQMGQEVILRCVPISNHLYFYWYRQILGQKVEFLVSFYNNEISEKSEIFDDQFSVERPDGSNFTLKIRSTKLEDSAMYFCASGARTTSNEQFFGPGTRLTVL.

This chain connects TRBV5-8 to TRBJ2-7; TRBD2 agrees at 8 bases. The CDR3 consists of 14 residues. After removal of 1 base from V and 6 bases from J, the junction contained 6 bases not matched to a gene. Germline V gene data show CDR1 as SGHTS and CDR2 as YDEGEE. The CDR3 DNA is TGTGCCAGCAGCTTGTCCGGGGGGGTAGGCGAGCAGTACTTC. Amino acids: CASSLSGGVGEQYF.

This clone showed up just a few times. The chain couples TRBV29-1 to TRBJ2-1; D possibly corresponds to TRBD2 (5 bases). With 1 base removed from V and 4 bases from J, the gap between germline ends came to 14 bases. The CDR3 extends over 15 amino acids. Germline-derived CDR1 and CDR2 are SQVTM and ANQGSEA. The CDR3 here is CSVEGGEDGYNEQFF. The CDR3 DNA is TGCAGCGTTGAAGGGGGAGAGGACGGATACAATGAGCAGTTCTTC.

V is TRBV6-6 and J is TRBJ1-5; the match to TRBD1 covers 7 bases. The CDR3 is 14 amino acids. Per germline, CDR1 MNHNY and CDR2 SVGAGI (reference sequence). V shed 8 bases and J 2 bases; nucleotides not matched to a gene: 6. The CDR3 protein is CASGGQQGNQPQHF. The CDR3 nucleotides read TGTGCCAGCGGGGGACAGCAAGGCAATCAGCCCCAGCATTTT.

The V and J genes are TRBV29-1 and TRBJ1-1; TRBD1 is a possible D gene (5 bases). With 4 bases removed from V and 0 bases from J, the gap between germline ends came to 9 bases. Germline lookup yields CDR1 SQVTM and CDR2 ANQGSEA. There are 13 residues in the CDR3. CDR3 loop: CSVVRQLNTEAFF. The CDR3 region has the DNA TGCAGCGTTGTGCGACAGTTGAACACTGAAGCTTTCTTT. Full variable domain (remainder filled in from reference TRBV29-1 and TRBJ1-1): SAVISQKPSRDICQRGTSLTIQCQVDSQVTMMFWYRQQPGQSLTLIATANQGSEATYESGFVIDKFPISRPNLTFSTLTVSNMSPEDSSIYLCSVVRQLNTEAFFGQGTRLTVV.

DNA for the CDR3: TGCGCCAGCACCCCTACAGGGTACCCCTACGAGCAGTACTTC. The encoded protein is CASTPTGYPYEQYF. J is TRBJ2-5 and V is TRBV4-1; the D gene is possibly TRBD1 (6 bases). Gene TRBJ2-7 matches the end of the DNA better, so the J call may be wrong. In germline, CDR1 is MGHRA, CDR2 YSYEKL. This CDR3 is built from 14 residues.

To note about this clone: One end of the junction varies from germline; a read error may be responsible. The chain combines TRBV30 with TRBJ1-5; D unresolved. Germline-derived CDR1 and CDR2 are GTSNPN and SVGIG (reference sequence). The CDR3 sequence is 16 residues long. The CDR3 sequence is CTWSVTPRYSNQPQHF. The DNA of the CDR3 is TGTACCTGGAGTGTAACGCCGCGGTATAGCAATCAGCCCCAGCATTTT.

The V call is TRBV5-1, the J call TRBJ2-7; weak D call: TRBD2 (5 bases). The CDR3 spans 14 residues. Germline CDR1 reads SGHRS; CDR2 reads YFSETQ. With 0 bases removed from V and 7 bases from J, the gap between germline ends came to 14 bases. Here the CDR3 DNA reads TGCGCCAGCAGCTTGGTTTCGGGGTTGGGAGAGCAGTACTTC. As protein: CASSLVSGLGEQYF.

This chain uses TRBV19 with TRBJ1-3; D may be TRBD1 (6 bases). This CDR3 region has 16 residues. The V end was cut by 7 bases, the J end by 2 bases, with 18 bases between. Germline CDR1 LNHDA, CDR2 SQIVND (reference sequence). The CDR3 loop reads CASTPGTGYPGNTIYF. For the CDR3, the DNA is TGTGCCAGTACCCCAGGAACAGGGTACCCTGGAAACACCATATATTTT.

The chain employs TRBV28 and TRBJ2-2, with 11 nucleotides matching TRBD2. This CDR3 contains 15 residues. J lost 2 bases, V lost 5 bases, and 1 base had no gene match. Germline loops: CDR1 MDHEN, CDR2 SYDVKM. The CDR3 nucleotides are TGTGCCAGCAGTACTAGCGGGAGAAACACCGGGGAGCTGTTTTTT. It specifies CASSTSGRNTGELFF.

V is TRBV19 and J is TRBJ1-2, with D maybe TRBD1 (6 bases). Germline V gene sequence: CDR1 LNHDA, CDR2 SQIVND (reference sequence). V was clipped by 4 bases and J by 6 bases, with 18 bases between them. CDR3 length: 15 amino acids. The CDR3 nucleotides are TGTGCCAGTAGTAGTCCCACCTCGGGACATCATGGCTACACCTTC. Protein: CASSSPTSGHHGYTF.

The chain uses TRBV19 and TRBJ2-1; 8 bases line up with TRBD1. The germline CDR1 and CDR2 sequences are LNHDA and SQIVND (reference sequence). The CDR3 contains 14 residues. Trimming took 3 bases from V and 5 from J; bases not matched to a gene: 3. As DNA, the CDR3 is TGTGCCAGTAGTATCCGACAGGGGAACAATGAGCAGTTCTTC. It translates to CASSIRQGNNEQFF.

This chain links TRBV5-4 with TRBJ1-1; D ambiguous. The CDR3 consists of 15 residues. Looked up from germline, CDR1 is SGHNT and CDR2 is YYREEE (reference sequence). The V and J ends lost 0 bases and 1 base respectively, with 10 bases between them. The CDR3 nucleotides are TGTGCCAGCAGCTTGGTATCCGCCGGGAACACTGAAGCTTTCTTT. Translation gives CASSLVSAGNTEAFF.

The chain joins TRBV6-5 to TRBJ2-7; D gene uncertain. Germline CDR1 MNHEY, CDR2 SVGAGI. V shed 4 bases and J shed 3 bases, with 4 bases lying between them. CDR3 size: 11 residues. CDR3 nucleotides: TGTGCCAGCAGTTCCGTCTACGAGCAGTACTTC. Protein sequence: CASSSVYEQYF.

The gene calls are TRBV18 and TRBJ1-6; no clear D gene. The germline CDR1 and CDR2 sequences are KGHSH and LQKENI. The CDR3 is made up of 15 amino acids. The V end lost 6 bases, the J end lost 0 bases, and 9 bases lay between the germline ends. CDR3 in amino acids: CASSRESSYNSPLHF. The CDR3 nucleotides read TGTGCCAGCTCCCGGGAGAGCTCCTATAATTCACCCCTCCACTTT.

This chain connects TRBV2 to TRBJ2-5, with 9 bases matching TRBD2. The CDR3 loop spans 17 amino acids. V trimming: 1 base; J trimming: 0 bases; junction bases outside the gene matches: 6. Germline CDR1 is SNHLY and CDR2 is FYNNEI. CDR3 protein: CASSEGASGVYQETQYF. DNA for the CDR3: TGTGCCAGCAGTGAAGGAGCTAGCGGGGTTTACCAAGAGACCCAGTACTTC.

This rearrangement joins TRBV15 to TRBJ2-1, with 9 bases lining up with TRBD1. The CDR3 has 14 amino acids. The junction had 5 bases not matched to a gene; V was cut back by 4 bases and J by 7 bases. Germline values: CDR1 LNHNV, CDR2 YYDKDF (reference sequence). The CDR3 sequence: CATSNDRGVNEQFF. As DNA, the CDR3 is TGTGCCACCAGCAACGACAGGGGGGTTAATGAGCAGTTCTTC.

The genes are TRBV30 and TRBJ2-2; 8 bases fit TRBD1. The J segment lost 0 bases and the V segment lost 4 bases, leaving 1 base of the junction unmatched. Germline V CDR1 and CDR2: GTSNPN, SVGIG (reference sequence). The CDR3 is made up of 14 amino acids. The CDR3 region is CAWMDRANTGELFF. Here the CDR3 DNA reads TGTGCCTGGATGGACAGGGCGAACACCGGGGAGCTGTTTTTT.

The chain employs TRBV7-8 and TRBJ2-7; 8 bases fit TRBD1. The CDR3 consists of 14 residues. J gave up 6 bases and V 5 bases, and 9 bases lay outside the gene matches. Per the germline V gene, CDR1 is SGHVS and CDR2 is FQNEAQ. The CDR3 DNA follows: TGTGCCAGCAGCCCTCGGACAGGGAAGGGCGAGCAGTACTTC. Its protein product is CASSPRTGKGEQYF. Together with reference TRBV7-8 and TRBJ2-7, the CDR3 gives the full variable domain: GAGVSQSPRYKVAKRGQDVALRCDPISGHVSLFWYQQALGQGPEFLTYFQNEAQLDKSGLPSDRFFAERPEGSVSTLKIQRTQQEDSAVYLCASSPRTGKGEQYFGPGTRLTVT.